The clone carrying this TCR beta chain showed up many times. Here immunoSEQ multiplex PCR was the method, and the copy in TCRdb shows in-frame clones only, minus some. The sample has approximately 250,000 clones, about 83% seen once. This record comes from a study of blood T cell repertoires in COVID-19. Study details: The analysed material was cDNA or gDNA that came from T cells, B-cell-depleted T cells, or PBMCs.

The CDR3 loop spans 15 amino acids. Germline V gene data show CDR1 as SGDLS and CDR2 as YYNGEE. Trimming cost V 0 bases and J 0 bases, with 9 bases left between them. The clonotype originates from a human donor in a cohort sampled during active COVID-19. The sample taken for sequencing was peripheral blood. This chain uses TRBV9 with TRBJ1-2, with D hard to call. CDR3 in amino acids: CASSVGSVANYGYTF. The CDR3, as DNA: TGTGCCAGCAGCGTAGGTAGTGTAGCTAACTATGGCTACACCTTC.